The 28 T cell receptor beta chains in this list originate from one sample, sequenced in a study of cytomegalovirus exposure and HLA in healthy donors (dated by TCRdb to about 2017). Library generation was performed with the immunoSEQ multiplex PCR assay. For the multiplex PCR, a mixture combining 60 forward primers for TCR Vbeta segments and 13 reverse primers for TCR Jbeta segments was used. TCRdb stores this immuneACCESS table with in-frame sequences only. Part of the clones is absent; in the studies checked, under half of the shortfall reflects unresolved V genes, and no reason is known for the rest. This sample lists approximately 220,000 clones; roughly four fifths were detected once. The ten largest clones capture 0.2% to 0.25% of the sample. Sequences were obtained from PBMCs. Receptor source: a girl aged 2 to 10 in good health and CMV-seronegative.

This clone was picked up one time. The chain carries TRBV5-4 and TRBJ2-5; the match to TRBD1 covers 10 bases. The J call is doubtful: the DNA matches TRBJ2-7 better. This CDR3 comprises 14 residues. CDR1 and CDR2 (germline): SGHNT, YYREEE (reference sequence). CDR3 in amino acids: CASSSGQGIYEQYF. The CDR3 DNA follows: TGTGCCAGCAGTTCGGGACAGGGGATCTACGAGCAGTACTTC.

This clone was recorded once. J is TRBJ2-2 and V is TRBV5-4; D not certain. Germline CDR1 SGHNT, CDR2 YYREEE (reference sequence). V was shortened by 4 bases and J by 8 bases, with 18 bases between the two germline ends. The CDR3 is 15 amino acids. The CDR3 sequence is CASSGNVIAPGELFF. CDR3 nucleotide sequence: TGTGCCAGCAGCGGAAACGTGATAGCCCCGGGGGAGCTGTTTTTT.

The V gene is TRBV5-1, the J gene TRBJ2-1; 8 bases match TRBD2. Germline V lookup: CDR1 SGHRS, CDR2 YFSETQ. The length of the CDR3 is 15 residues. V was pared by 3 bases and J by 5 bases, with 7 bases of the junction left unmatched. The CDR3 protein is CASSWGSGVHNEQFF. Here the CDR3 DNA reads TGCGCCAGCAGCTGGGGTAGCGGGGTCCACAATGAGCAGTTCTTC.

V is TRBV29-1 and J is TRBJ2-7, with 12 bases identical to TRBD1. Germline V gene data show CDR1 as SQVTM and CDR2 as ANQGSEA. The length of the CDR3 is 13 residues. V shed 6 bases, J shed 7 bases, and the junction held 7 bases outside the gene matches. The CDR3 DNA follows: TGCAGCGTCCCCGGGACAGGGGGCAGTGAGCAGTACTTC. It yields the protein CSVPGTGGSEQYF.

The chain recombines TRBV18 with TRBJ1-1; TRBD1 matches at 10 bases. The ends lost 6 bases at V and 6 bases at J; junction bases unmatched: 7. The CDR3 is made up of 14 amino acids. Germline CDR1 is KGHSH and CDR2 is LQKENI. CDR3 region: CASSLDRGFPEAFF. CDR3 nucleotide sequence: TGTGCCAGCTCCTTGGACAGGGGGTTTCCTGAAGCTTTCTTT.

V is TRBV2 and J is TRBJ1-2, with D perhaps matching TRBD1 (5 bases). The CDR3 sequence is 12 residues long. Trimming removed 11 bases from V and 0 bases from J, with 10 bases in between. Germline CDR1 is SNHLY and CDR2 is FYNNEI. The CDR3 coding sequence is TGTGCCGGGGGGAGAGCTAACTATGGCTACACCTTC. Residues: CAGGRANYGYTF.

CDR3 DNA: TGTGCCAGCTCACTCCAGGTGACAGTCGCTGAAGCTTTCTTT. It specifies CASSLQVTVAEAFF. The V call is TRBV18, the J call TRBJ1-1, with D possibly matching TRBD1 (5 bases). Between the trimmed V and J ends, which lost 4 bases and 6 bases, there was a span of 15 bases. The CDR3 loop spans 14 amino acids. Germline lookup yields CDR1 KGHSH and CDR2 LQKENI.

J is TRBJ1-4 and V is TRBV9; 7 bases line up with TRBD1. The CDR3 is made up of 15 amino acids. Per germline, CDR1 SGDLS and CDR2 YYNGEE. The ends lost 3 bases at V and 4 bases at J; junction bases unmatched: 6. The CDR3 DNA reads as TGTGCCAGCAGCGGAGGAGGGGGCCTTAATGAAAAACTGTTTTTT. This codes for CASSGGGGLNEKLFF.

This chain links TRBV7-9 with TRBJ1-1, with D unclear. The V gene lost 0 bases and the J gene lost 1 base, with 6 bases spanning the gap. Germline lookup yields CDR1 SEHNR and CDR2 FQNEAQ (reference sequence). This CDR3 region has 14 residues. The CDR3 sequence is CASSLAVGNTEAFF. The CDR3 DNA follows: TGTGCCAGCAGCTTAGCGGTCGGGAACACTGAAGCTTTCTTT.

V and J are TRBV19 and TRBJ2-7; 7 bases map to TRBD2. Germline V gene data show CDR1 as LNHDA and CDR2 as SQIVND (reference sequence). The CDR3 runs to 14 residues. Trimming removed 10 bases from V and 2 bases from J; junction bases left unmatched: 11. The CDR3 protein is CATNPGGGPYEQYF. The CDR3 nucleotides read TGTGCCACGAACCCGGGGGGTGGCCCCTACGAGCAGTACTTC.

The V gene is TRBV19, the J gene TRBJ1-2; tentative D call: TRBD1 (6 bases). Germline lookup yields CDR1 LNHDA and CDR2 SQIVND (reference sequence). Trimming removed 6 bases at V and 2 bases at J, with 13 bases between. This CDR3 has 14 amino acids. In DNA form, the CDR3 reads TGTGCCAGTAGCATACTACAGGGAAACTATGGCTACACCTTC. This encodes CASSILQGNYGYTF.

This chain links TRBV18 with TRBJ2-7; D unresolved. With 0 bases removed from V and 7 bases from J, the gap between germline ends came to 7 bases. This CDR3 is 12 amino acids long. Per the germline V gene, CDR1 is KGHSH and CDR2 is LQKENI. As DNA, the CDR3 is TGTGCCAGCTCACCACCGGTCGGGGAGCAGTACTTC. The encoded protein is CASSPPVGEQYF.

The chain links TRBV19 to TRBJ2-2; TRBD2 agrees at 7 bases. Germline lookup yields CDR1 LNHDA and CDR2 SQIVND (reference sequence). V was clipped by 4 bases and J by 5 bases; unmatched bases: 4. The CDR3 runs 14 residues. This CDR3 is CASSTWGGTGELFF. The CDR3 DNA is TGTGCCAGTAGTACTTGGGGAGGGACCGGGGAGCTGTTTTTT. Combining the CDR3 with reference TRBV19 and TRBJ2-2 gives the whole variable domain DGGITQSPKYLFRKEGQNVTLSCEQNLNHDAMYWYRQDPGQGLRLIYYSQIVNDFQKGDIAEGYSVSREKKESFPLTVTSAQKNPTAFYLCASSTWGGTGELFFGEGSRLTVL.

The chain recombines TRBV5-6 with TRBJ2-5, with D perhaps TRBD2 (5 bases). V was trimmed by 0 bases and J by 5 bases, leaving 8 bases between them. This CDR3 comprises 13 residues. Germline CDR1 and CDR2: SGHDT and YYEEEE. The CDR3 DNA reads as TGTGCCAGCAGCTTGGGAGACTACGAGACCCAGTACTTC. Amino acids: CASSLGDYETQYF.

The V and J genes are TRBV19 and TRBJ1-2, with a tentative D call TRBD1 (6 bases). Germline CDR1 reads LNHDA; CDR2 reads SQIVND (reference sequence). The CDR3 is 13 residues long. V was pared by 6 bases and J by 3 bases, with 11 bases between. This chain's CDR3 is CASRGRGDYGYTF. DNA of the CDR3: TGTGCCAGTAGGGGCAGGGGAGACTATGGCTACACCTTC.

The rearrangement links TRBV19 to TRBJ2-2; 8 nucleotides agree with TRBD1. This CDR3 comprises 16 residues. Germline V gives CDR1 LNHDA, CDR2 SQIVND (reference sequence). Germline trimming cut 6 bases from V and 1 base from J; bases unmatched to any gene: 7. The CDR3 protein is CASSLTGTGNTGELFF. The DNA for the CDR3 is TGTGCCAGTAGCTTGACCGGGACAGGGAACACCGGGGAGCTGTTTTTT.

For the CDR3, the DNA is TGCAGCGCCGCGGAGGACAGGGGCCCCTATGGCTACACCTTC. This sequence encodes CSAAEDRGPYGYTF. This sequence joins TRBV29-1 and TRBJ1-2, with 9 bases lining up with TRBD1. The CDR3 has 14 residues. CDR1 is SQVTM, CDR2 ANQGSEA, per germline. Trimming removed 7 bases from V and 4 bases from J; junction bases left unmatched: 10.

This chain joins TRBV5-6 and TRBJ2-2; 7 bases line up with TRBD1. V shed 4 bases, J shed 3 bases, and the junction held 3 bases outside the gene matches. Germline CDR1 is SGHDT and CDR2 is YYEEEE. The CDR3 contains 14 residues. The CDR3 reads CASSPTGDTGELFF. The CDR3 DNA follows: TGTGCCAGCAGCCCTACAGGGGACACCGGGGAGCTGTTTTTT.

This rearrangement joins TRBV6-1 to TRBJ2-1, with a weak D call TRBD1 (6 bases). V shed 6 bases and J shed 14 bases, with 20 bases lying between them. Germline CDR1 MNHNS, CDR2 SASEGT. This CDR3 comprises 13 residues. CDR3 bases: TGTGCCAGCAGCCCCGTCTTGGACAGCCCCAAGTTCTTC. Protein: CASSPVLDSPKFF.

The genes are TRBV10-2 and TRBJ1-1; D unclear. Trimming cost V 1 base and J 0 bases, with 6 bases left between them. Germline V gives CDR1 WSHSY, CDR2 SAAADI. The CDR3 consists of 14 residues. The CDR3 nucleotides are TGCGCCAGCAGTGAGTGGAGCATGAACACTGAAGCTTTCTTT. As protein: CASSEWSMNTEAFF.

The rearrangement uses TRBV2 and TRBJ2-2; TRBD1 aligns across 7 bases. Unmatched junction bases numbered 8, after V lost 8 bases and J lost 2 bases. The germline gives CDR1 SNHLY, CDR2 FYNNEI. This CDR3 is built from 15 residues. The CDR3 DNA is TGTGCCAGCCTGGGACAGATAGTAAACACCGGGGAGCTGTTTTTT. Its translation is CASLGQIVNTGELFF.

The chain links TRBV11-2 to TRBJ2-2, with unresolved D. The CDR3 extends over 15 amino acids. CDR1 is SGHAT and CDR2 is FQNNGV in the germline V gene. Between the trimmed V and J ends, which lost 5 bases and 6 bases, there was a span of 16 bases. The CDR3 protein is CASSRVPVSAGELFF. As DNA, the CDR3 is TGTGCCAGCAGCCGGGTCCCGGTTTCGGCCGGGGAGCTGTTTTTT. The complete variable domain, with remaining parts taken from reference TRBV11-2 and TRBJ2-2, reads EAGVAQSPRYKIIEKRQSVAFWCNPISGHATLYWYQQILGQGPKLLIQFQNNGVVDDSQLPKDRFSAERLKGVDSTLKIQPAKLEDSAVYLCASSRVPVSAGELFFGEGSRLTVL.

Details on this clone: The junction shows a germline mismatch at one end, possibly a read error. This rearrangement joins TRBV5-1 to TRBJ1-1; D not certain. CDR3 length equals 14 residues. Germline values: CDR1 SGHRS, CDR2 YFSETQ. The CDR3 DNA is TGCGCCAACAGCTCTAGGAGCATGAACACTGAAGCTTTCTTT. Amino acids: CANSSRSMNTEAFF.

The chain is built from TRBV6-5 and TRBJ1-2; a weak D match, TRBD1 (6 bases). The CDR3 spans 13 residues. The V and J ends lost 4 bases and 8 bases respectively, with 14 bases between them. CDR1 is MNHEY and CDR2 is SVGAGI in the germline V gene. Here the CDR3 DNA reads TGTGCCAGCAGTTCCAGGGGAGCGCGCGGCTACACCTTC. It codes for CASSSRGARGYTF.

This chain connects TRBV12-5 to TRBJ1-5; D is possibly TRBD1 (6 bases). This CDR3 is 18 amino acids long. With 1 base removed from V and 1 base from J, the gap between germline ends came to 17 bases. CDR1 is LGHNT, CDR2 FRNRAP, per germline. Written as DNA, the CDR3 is TGTGCTAGTGGTTTGGACCCGACAGGAACATGGAGCAATCAGCCCCAGCATTTT. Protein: CASGLDPTGTWSNQPQHF.

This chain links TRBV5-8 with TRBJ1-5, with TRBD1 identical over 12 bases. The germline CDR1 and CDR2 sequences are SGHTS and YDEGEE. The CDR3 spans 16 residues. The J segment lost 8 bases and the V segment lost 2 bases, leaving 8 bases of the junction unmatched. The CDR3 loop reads CASSFGTGGFGEPQHF. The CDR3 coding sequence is TGTGCCAGCAGCTTTGGGACAGGGGGCTTCGGGGAGCCCCAGCATTTT.

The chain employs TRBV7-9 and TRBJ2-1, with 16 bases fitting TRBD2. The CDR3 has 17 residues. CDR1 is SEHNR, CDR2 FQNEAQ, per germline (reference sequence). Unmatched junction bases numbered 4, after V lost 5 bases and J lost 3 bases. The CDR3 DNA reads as TGTGCCAGCAGCCCGGGACTAGCGGGGGGGCTCTACAATGAGCAGTTCTTC. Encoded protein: CASSPGLAGGLYNEQFF.

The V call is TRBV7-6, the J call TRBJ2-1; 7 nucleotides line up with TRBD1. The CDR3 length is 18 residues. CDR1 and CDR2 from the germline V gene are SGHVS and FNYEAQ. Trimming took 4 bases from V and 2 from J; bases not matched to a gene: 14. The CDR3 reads CASSSFSAYQGAYNEQFF. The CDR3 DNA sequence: TGTGCCAGCAGCTCCTTCTCGGCATATCAGGGGGCCTACAATGAGCAGTTCTTC.